The following is a TCR beta chain sequence with its context. Stated treatment: oral pan-JAK inhibitor, 5-10 mg twice daily. Lesional scalp punch biopsies and peripheral blood were collected from alopecia areata patients. The sample belongs to a study of CD8+ T cells in alopecia areata. Extracted RNA was reverse transcribed into cDNA, the sequencing template. Profiling relied on immunoSEQ multiplex PCR, and the TCRdb table lists in-frame clones only, not all of them. The table shows 150,000 to 200,000 clones, with around three fifths occurring only once. V lost 4 bases and J lost 4, with 13 bases in between. Germline CDR1 and CDR2: MNHNS and SASEGT. This CDR3 region has 14 residues.

The source was CD4+ T cells sorted from blood, collected around week 49, from a patient treated with tofacitinib. This clonotype was sampled from a human donor with alopecia areata. The rearrangement links TRBV6-1 to TRBJ1-2; maybe TRBD1 (6 bases). CDR3 residues: CASSVQEGVYGYTF. In DNA form, the CDR3 reads TGTGCCAGCAGTGTCCAAGAGGGGGTCTATGGCTACACCTTC.